This TCR beta chain was observed in a study of blood T cells in healthy people across ages. This clonotype was seen a few times. V was shortened by 5 bases and J by 8 bases, with 15 bases between the two germline ends. The CDR3 spans 13 residues. Germline CDR1 SEHNR, CDR2 FQNEAQ (reference sequence). Together with a sample-barcoded 5' primer, a J-beta primer mix was included in a second PCR lasting about 7 to 11 cycles. Through a template-switch adaptor with 12 random nucleotides, each cDNA molecule received a tag. TCRdb redid the calling of the 5' RACE reads with MiXCR, one entry per CDR3 protein. The table includes around 1,900,000 distinct CDR3 sequences, 30% to 40% detected once.

The clonotype originates from a human donor in good health. Material: blood. The V and J genes are TRBV7-9 and TRBJ1-2, with D tentatively TRBD1 (5 bases). CDR3 coding DNA: TGTGCCAGCAGCGAGGGGCGACGGGGAGGCTACACCTTC. Translated: CASSEGRRGGYTF.